This is a list of T cell receptor beta chains from one sample in a study of CD8 T cells in Susac syndrome. TCRdb reprocessed the immunoSEQ multiplex PCR reads with MiXCR, giving one entry per CDR3 protein. The profile shows 210,000 or so distinct CDR3 sequences, 92% of them singletons. Sequenced material: CD8+ T cells from PBMCs. These receptors came from a human donor with multiple sclerosis. Each CDR3 is given with its conserved first and last residue. The order of the fields is V gene, J gene, clone size, D gene, CDR3 protein, CDR3 DNA. The D gene is left open where the match is weak. Only some rows state a clone size, as once, few, many or a class for expanded clones.

TRBV29-1	TRBJ1-1	-	-	CSVGGGGTEAFF	TGCAGCGTCGGCGGTGGCGGCACTGAAGCTTTCTTT
TRBV5-6	TRBJ2-2	-	TRBD1	CASSWGQGHGELFF	TGTGCCAGCAGCTGGGGACAGGGCCACGGGGAGCTGTTTTTT
TRBV12-3/TRBV12-4	TRBJ2-2	-	-	CASSSSGGGELFF	TGTGCCAGCAGTTCCTCGGGTGGCGGGGAGCTGTTTTTT
TRBV12-3/TRBV12-4	TRBJ2-6	-	-	CASSPQGYGANVLTF	TGTGCCAGCAGTCCCCAGGGGTATGGGGCCAACGTCCTGACTTTC
TRBV30	TRBJ2-1	-	TRBD1	CAWSTGTGPYNEQFF	TGTGCCTGGAGTACGGGGACAGGGCCCTACAATGAGCAGTTCTTC
TRBV19	TRBJ2-1	-	TRBD2	CASSISTRGGPGNEQFF	TGTGCCAGTAGTATCAGTACGCGGGGAGGGCCGGGGAATGAGCAGTTCTTC
TRBV20-1	TRBJ2-3	once	-	CSAGRAYTDTQYF	TGCAGTGCTGGGCGGGCCTACACAGATACGCAGTATTTT
TRBV19	TRBJ2-2	-	-	CASSIIRNTGELFF	TGTGCCAGTAGTATAATCAGAAACACCGGGGAGCTGTTTTTT
TRBV7-2	TRBJ1-5	-	TRBD1	CASSPHRGDQPQHF	TGTGCCAGCAGCCCCCACAGGGGAGATCAGCCCCAGCATTTT
TRBV12-3/TRBV12-4	TRBJ2-5	once	-	CASSLPGVEETQYF	TGTGCCAGCAGTTTACCGGGAGTGGAAGAGACCCAGTACTTC
TRBV3-1	TRBJ2-1	-	-	CASSQWGIDYNEQFF	TGTGCCAGCAGCCAATGGGGGATAGACTACAATGAGCAGTTCTTC
TRBV7-8	TRBJ1-5	-	TRBD1	CASSSDRDQPLRNQPQHF	TGTGCCAGCAGCTCCGACAGGGACCAGCCTTTGCGCAATCAGCCCCAGCATTTT
TRBV4-1	TRBJ1-2	-	TRBD1	CASSSRDSRNYGYTF	TGCGCCAGCAGCTCCAGGGACAGCCGAAACTATGGCTACACCTTC
TRBV2	TRBJ2-6	-	-	CASRGGANVLTF	TGTGCCAGCAGGGGCGGGGCCAACGTCCTGACTTTC
TRBV7-9	TRBJ1-1	-	TRBD1	CASSTAGTGTNTEAFF	TGTGCCAGCAGCACAGCCGGGACAGGGACGAACACTGAAGCTTTCTTT
TRBV4-2	TRBJ2-1	-	-	CASSQDGRTAYNEQFF	TGTGCCAGCAGCCAAGATGGGCGGACTGCGTACAATGAGCAGTTCTTC
TRBV13	TRBJ2-1	-	-	CASSSASVTSYNEQFF	TGTGCCAGCAGCTCCGCTAGCGTAACCTCCTACAATGAGCAGTTCTTC
TRBV3-1	TRBJ2-6	-	-	CAGSPGSLSSGANVLTF	TGTGCCGGCAGTCCAGGGTCCCTAAGCTCTGGGGCCAACGTCCTGACTTTC
TRBV2	TRBJ2-5	-	-	CASSERTIQETQYF	TGTGCCAGCAGCGAGAGGACTATCCAAGAGACCCAGTACTTC
TRBV7-9	TRBJ1-3	-	TRBD1	CASRPPTGVAGNTIYF	TGTGCCAGCAGACCCCCAACAGGGGTTGCCGGAAACACCATATATTTT
TRBV7-6	TRBJ2-7	-	-	CASSLGPGQGHEQYF	TGTGCCAGCAGCTTAGGGCCAGGCCAGGGCCACGAGCAGTACTTC
TRBV30	TRBJ1-2	-	TRBD1	CAWSTGQPYGYTF	TGTGCCTGGAGTACGGGACAGCCCTATGGCTACACCTTC
TRBV3-1	TRBJ2-5	-	-	CASSQEVPGLETQYF	TGTGCCAGCAGCCAAGAGGTTCCAGGGTTGGAGACCCAGTACTTC
TRBV4-3	TRBJ2-1	-	-	CASSQAVGLAFGYEQFF	TGCGCCAGCAGCCAAGCCGTCGGGCTAGCCTTCGGCTATGAGCAGTTCTTC
TRBV19	TRBJ2-7	-	TRBD2	CASSETTSGVVWQYF	TGTGCCAGTAGTGAAACAACTAGCGGGGTAGTCTGGCAGTACTTC
TRBV30	TRBJ2-1	few	TRBD2	CAWSLGAGGFYEQFF	TGTGCCTGGAGTCTTGGCGCGGGAGGGTTCTATGAGCAGTTCTTC
TRBV15	TRBJ2-1	-	-	CATSRDREGLDNNEQFF	TGTGCCACCAGCAGAGATAGAGAGGGACTGGATAACAATGAGCAGTTCTTC
TRBV4-3	TRBJ2-1	-	TRBD2	CASSQQGLAGGIYNEQFF	TGCGCCAGCAGCCAACAGGGACTAGCGGGTGGGATCTACAATGAGCAGTTCTTC
TRBV4-3	TRBJ2-5	-	-	CASSQDRDGETQYF	TGCGCCAGCAGCCAAGACAGGGACGGGGAGACCCAGTACTTC
TRBV4-3	TRBJ1-2	-	TRBD1	CASSQAATGLNYGYTF	TGCGCCAGCAGCCAAGCGGCGACAGGGCTTAACTATGGCTACACCTTC
TRBV20-1	TRBJ2-7	-	TRBD2	CSAELAGGPSSYEQYF	TGCAGTGCGGAACTAGCGGGAGGTCCAAGCTCCTACGAGCAGTACTTC
TRBV20-1	TRBJ1-2	once	-	CSATGPGLGYGYTF	TGCAGTGCGACGGGCCCTGGGTTAGGCTATGGCTACACCTTC
TRBV19	TRBJ1-5	-	-	CASSMEGSGNQPQHF	TGTGCCAGTAGTATGGAGGGCTCCGGGAATCAGCCCCAGCATTTT
TRBV13	TRBJ2-2	-	TRBD1	CASSRQGGIITGELFF	TGTGCCAGCAGCCGACAGGGTGGAATAATCACCGGGGAGCTGTTTTTT
TRBV6-5	TRBJ1-2	-	-	CASSYSFRSAFGVGEFYGYTF	TGTGCCAGCAGTTACTCGTTTCGTTCAGCGTTCGGGGTCGGGGAATTCTATGGCTACACCTTC
TRBV12-3/TRBV12-4	TRBJ2-5	-	-	CASSSHRQETQYF	TGTGCCAGCAGTTCGCACAGACAAGAGACCCAGTACTTC
TRBV7-9	TRBJ2-5	-	TRBD1	CASSPLGGAGETQYF	TGTGCCAGCAGCCCCCTAGGGGGCGCTGGGGAGACCCAGTACTTC
TRBV5-6	TRBJ2-2	-	TRBD1	CASSLYRGHGELFF	TGTGCCAGCAGCTTGTATAGGGGGCACGGGGAGCTGTTTTTT
TRBV4-1	TRBJ1-1	-	-	CASSHPVRSGNTEAFF	TGCGCCAGCAGCCACCCCGTCAGGAGCGGGAACACTGAAGCTTTCTTT
TRBV3-1	TRBJ2-2	-	-	CASSQVSRAWNTGELFF	TGTGCCAGCAGCCAAGTTTCGAGGGCCTGGAACACCGGGGAGCTGTTTTTT
TRBV4-2	TRBJ2-2	-	-	CASSQDPVAGRGGAGELFF	TGTGCCAGCAGCCAAGATCCCGTGGCGGGGCGGGGAGGCGCCGGGGAGCTGTTTTTT
TRBV28	TRBJ2-7	-	-	CASHDRSSYEQYF	TGTGCCAGCCATGACAGGAGCTCCTACGAGCAGTACTTC
TRBV28	TRBJ2-1	-	TRBD2	CASRGSGSEQFF	TGTGCCAGCAGGGGTAGCGGGAGCGAGCAGTTCTTC
TRBV7-8	TRBJ2-5	-	-	CASSLARGTLETQYF	TGTGCCAGCAGCTTAGCCCGAGGGACGTTGGAGACCCAGTACTTC
TRBV29-1	TRBJ1-1	-	-	CSVDGIRTSNTEAFF	TGCAGCGTTGACGGCATCAGGACATCGAACACTGAAGCTTTCTTT
TRBV27	TRBJ2-2	-	-	CASSLSANSGELFF	TGTGCCAGCAGTTTATCGGCGAACTCCGGGGAGCTGTTTTTT
TRBV6-5	TRBJ2-3	-	TRBD1	CASSYTPLLQGTDTQYF	TGTGCCAGCAGTTACACCCCCCTCTTACAGGGGACGGATACGCAGTATTTT
TRBV7-3	TRBJ2-1	-	-	CASSLFEGIPYNEQFF	TGTGCCAGCAGTCTCTTTGAGGGTATCCCTTACAATGAGCAGTTCTTC
TRBV7-3	TRBJ2-1	-	-	CASSFSGLPGSNEQFF	TGTGCCAGCAGCTTCTCTGGACTCCCGGGGTCCAATGAGCAGTTCTTC
TRBV5-1	TRBJ2-7	once	-	CASSLEGPSSYEQYF	TGCGCCAGCAGCTTGGAGGGACCAAGCTCCTACGAGCAGTACTTC
TRBV9	TRBJ2-2	-	-	CASSVGGSGELFF	TGTGCCAGCAGCGTAGGTGGGAGCGGGGAGCTGTTTTTT
TRBV13	TRBJ2-7	-	-	CASSLVVGGAGYEQYF	TGTGCCAGCAGCTTAGTAGTGGGGGGGGCTGGCTACGAGCAGTACTTC